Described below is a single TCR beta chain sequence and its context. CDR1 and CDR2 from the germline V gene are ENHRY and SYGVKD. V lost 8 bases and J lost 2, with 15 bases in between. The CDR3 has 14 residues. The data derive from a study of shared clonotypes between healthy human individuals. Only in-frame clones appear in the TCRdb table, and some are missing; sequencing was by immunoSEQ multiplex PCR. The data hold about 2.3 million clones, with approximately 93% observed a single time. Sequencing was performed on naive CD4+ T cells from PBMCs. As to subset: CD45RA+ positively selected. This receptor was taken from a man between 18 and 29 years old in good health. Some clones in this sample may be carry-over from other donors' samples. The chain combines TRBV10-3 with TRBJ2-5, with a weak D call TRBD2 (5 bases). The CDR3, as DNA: TGTGCCATCCGTTCGGGAATCTTACAAGAGACCCAGTACTTC. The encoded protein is CAIRSGILQETQYF.